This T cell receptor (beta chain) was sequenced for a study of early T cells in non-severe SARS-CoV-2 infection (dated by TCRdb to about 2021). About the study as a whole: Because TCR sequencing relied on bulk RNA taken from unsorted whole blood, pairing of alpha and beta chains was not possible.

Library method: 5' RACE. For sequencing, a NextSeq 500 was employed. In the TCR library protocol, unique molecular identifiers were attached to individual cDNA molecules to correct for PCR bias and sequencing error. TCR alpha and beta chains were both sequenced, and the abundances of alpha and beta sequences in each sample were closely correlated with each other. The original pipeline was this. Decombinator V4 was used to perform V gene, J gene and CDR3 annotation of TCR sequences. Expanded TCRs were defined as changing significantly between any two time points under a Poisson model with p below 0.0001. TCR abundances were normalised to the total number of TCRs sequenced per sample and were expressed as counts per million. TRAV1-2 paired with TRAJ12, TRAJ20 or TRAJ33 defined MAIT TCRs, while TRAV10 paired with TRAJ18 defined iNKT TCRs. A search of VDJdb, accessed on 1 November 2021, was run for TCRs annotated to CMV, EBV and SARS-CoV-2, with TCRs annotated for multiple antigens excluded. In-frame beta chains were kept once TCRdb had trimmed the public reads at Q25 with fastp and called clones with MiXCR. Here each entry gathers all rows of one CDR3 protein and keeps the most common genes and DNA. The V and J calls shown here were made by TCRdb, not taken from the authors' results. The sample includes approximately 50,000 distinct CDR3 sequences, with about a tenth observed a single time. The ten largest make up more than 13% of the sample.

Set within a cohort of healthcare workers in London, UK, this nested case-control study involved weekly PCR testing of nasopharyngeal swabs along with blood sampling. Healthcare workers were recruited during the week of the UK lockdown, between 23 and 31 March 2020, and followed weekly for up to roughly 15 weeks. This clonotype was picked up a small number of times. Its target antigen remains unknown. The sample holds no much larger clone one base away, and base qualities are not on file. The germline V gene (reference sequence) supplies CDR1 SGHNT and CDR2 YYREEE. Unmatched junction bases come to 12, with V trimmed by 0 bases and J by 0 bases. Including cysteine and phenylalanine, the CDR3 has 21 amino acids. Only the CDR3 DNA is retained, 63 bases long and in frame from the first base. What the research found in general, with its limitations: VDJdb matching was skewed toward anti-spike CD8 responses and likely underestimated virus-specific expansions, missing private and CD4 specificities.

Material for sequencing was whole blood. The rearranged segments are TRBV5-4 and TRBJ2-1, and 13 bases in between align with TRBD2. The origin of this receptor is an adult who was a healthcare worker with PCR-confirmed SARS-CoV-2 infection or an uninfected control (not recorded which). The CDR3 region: CASSLAGSGLAGVSSYNEQFF. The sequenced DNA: TGTGCCAGCAGCTTGGCCGGTAGCGGACTAGCGGGAGTTAGCTCCTACAATGAGCAGTTCTTC.